The clone carrying this T cell receptor beta chain was seen just once. These data come from a study of blood T cells in healthy people across ages. It was with a sample-barcoded 5' primer and a J-beta primer mix that a second PCR of roughly 7 to 12 cycles was run. Unique molecular identifiers of 12 random nucleotides labeled each cDNA. Each CDR3 protein is one row after TCRdb ran MiXCR on the 5' RACE reads. The data hold around 990,000 distinct CDR3 sequences, with about 25% observed a single time. Investigators took about 9.2 milliliters of peripheral blood from every donor. This CDR3 has 15 residues. From germline, CDR1 is SEHNR and CDR2 FQNEAQ (reference sequence). V lost 1 base, J lost 2 bases, and 11 bases lay in between. These sequences were also reported in another study, on T cells of mothers and their children. Per that paper: Material was donated by three healthy Caucasian mothers and their six children. Every mother supplied over 8.5 million TCR beta CDR3 reads and every child 2.5 million to 3.5 million.

V gene TRBV7-9 combines with J gene TRBJ1-2; a weak D match, TRBD1 (5 bases). The sequenced material came from blood. The sequence derives from a girl aged 2-10 years in good health. CDR3 residues: CASSLGRDGNYGYTF. CDR3 sequence (DNA): TGTGCCAGCAGCTTAGGCCGGGACGGAAACTATGGCTACACCTTC.